The 11 T cell receptor beta chains below all came from one sample that was sequenced in a study of cytomegalovirus exposure and HLA in healthy donors. PCR involved 60 Vbeta and 13 Jbeta primers. This table comes from immunoSEQ multiplex PCR, and its TCRdb copy is limited to in-frame clones, with some not included. Of over 150,000 clones listed, roughly 77% are singletons. Sequencing input: PBMCs. These receptors came from a woman aged 25 to 39 in good health and CMV-seropositive.

The chain is built from TRBV27 and TRBJ2-6, with a tentative D call TRBD2 (6 bases). The germline V gene has CDR1 MNHEY and CDR2 SMNVEV (reference sequence). This CDR3 comprises 16 residues. V was pared by 7 bases and J by 2 bases, with 15 bases between. The DNA of the CDR3 is TGTGCCAGCACCCTCGCGGGGCGAACTGGGGCCAACGTCCTGACTTTC. Residues: CASTLAGRTGANVLTF.

Notes on this clone: Germline and junction disagree at one end, which may indicate a read error. The chain carries TRBV7-7 and TRBJ2-1, with TRBD2 matching over 10 bases. CDR3 length: 13 residues. Germline V lookup: CDR1 SSHAT, CDR2 FNYEAQ (reference sequence). The CDR3 sequence is CASSSGTSGAQFF. CDR3 coding DNA: TGTGCTAGCAGCTCGGGCACTAGCGGGGCGCAGTTCTTC.

V and J are TRBV19 and TRBJ1-5; TRBD1 is a possible D gene (5 bases). Germline assignment: CDR1 LNHDA and CDR2 SQIVND (reference sequence). This CDR3 has 14 residues. The V and J ends lost 5 bases and 7 bases respectively, with 15 bases between them. CDR3 loop: CASSPGERGQPQHF. The DNA of the CDR3 is TGTGCCAGTAGTCCCGGGGAGCGGGGCCAGCCCCAGCATTTT.

V and J are TRBV18 and TRBJ2-1, with 12 nucleotides matching TRBD2. The CDR3 runs to 17 residues. V shed 3 bases and J 9 bases; nucleotides not matched to a gene: 12. Germline lookup yields CDR1 KGHSH and CDR2 LQKENI. The DNA for the CDR3 is TGTGCCAGCTCACCTCCTAGCGGGAGGGCCATTAAGGGTGAGCAGTTCTTC. This translates into CASSPPSGRAIKGEQFF.

J is TRBJ2-2 and V is TRBV5-4; 9 bases align to TRBD2. CDR1 is SGHNT, CDR2 YYREEE, per germline (reference sequence). J was trimmed by 7 bases and V by 2 bases; bases with no gene match: 9. CDR3 size: 16 residues. CDR3 loop: CASSLRAGGLNGELFF. CDR3 in DNA: TGTGCCAGCAGCTTACGAGCGGGAGGTCTCAACGGGGAGCTGTTTTTT.

This clone was seen just once. The chain recombines TRBV18 with TRBJ1-1; 9 bases fit TRBD1. Germline CDR1 and CDR2: KGHSH and LQKENI. There are 15 residues in the CDR3. J gave up 1 base and V 5 bases, and 5 bases lay outside the gene matches. The DNA for the CDR3 is TGTGCCAGCTCAGTCAAACAGGGGGCGAACACTGAAGCTTTCTTT. This sequence encodes CASSVKQGANTEAFF.

The table lists this clone with a count of one. The gene calls are TRBV5-1 and TRBJ2-7; TRBD1 might be the D (5 bases). The V and J ends lost 1 base and 5 bases respectively, with 22 bases between them. From germline, CDR1 is SGHRS and CDR2 YFSETQ. The CDR3 is 17 residues long. CDR3 bases: TGCGCCAGCAGCTTGTCCCTAACAGGTTACGATAGTCACGAGCAGTACTTC. Residues: CASSLSLTGYDSHEQYF.

This clone was counted between two and nine times. The chain employs TRBV15 and TRBJ2-2, with a tentative D call TRBD1 (6 bases). CDR3 size: 15 residues. CDR1 is LNHNV and CDR2 is YYDKDF in the germline V gene (reference sequence). V was trimmed by 0 bases and J by 5 bases, leaving 10 bases between them. CDR3: CATSRDLGGTGELFF. Written as DNA, the CDR3 is TGTGCCACCAGCAGAGATCTAGGGGGTACCGGGGAGCTGTTTTTT.

For the CDR3, the DNA is TGCGCCAGCAGACAAATATGTGGGGGGAAAAACTATGGCTACACCTTC. Residues: CASRQICGGKNYGYTF. This chain joins TRBV5-1 and TRBJ1-2, with D tentatively TRBD1 (5 bases). The V end was cut by 5 bases, the J end by 2 bases, with 19 bases between. Germline V gene sequence: CDR1 SGHRS, CDR2 YFSETQ. This CDR3 is built from 16 residues.

The chain links TRBV18 to TRBJ2-3, with D maybe TRBD2 (6 bases). Trimming cost V 3 bases and J 3 bases, with 19 bases left between them. The germline CDR1 and CDR2 sequences are KGHSH and LQKENI. The CDR3 contains 17 residues. Here the CDR3 DNA reads TGTGCCAGCTCACCGCCACGACGGGACTTGAAGACAGATACGCAGTATTTT. It translates to CASSPPRRDLKTDTQYF.

This clone has more than one count but fewer than ten. The chain is built from TRBV6-1 and TRBJ1-2, with 8 bases aligning to TRBD1. Trimming at V came to 6 bases and at J to 6 bases, leaving 12 bases not matched to a gene. The CDR3 runs to 15 residues. Germline lookup yields CDR1 MNHNS and CDR2 SASEGT. CDR3 amino acids: CASSRYGQGTNGYTF. CDR3 nucleotides: TGTGCCAGCAGCCGGTATGGACAGGGAACGAATGGCTACACCTTC.